This entry concerns a single TCR beta chain. Described treatment: 19 received Ad26.COV2.S at low or high dose, single or two shots; a few received placebo; per-sample allocation not given. Samples were taken on day 63 after the first vaccine or placebo injection. V lost 4 bases, J lost 1 base, and 4 bases stayed unmatched. The CDR3 is made up of 13 amino acids. Germline V gene lookup returns CDR1 SQVTM and CDR2 ANQGSEA. These data originate in a study of Ad26.COV2.S vaccination and SARS-CoV-2 variants. Data came from immunoSEQ multiplex PCR; TCRdb stores just in-frame clones and leaves some out. The profile shows hundreds of thousands of clones, 89% of them singletons.

The chain has TRBV29-1 and TRBJ2-7; 7 nucleotides match TRBD2. The clonotype was recovered from a person aged 18-65 years who received the Ad26.COV2.S COVID-19 vaccine or a placebo. This sample comprised peripheral blood, obtained in a trial of Ad26.COV2.S vaccine versus placebo. CDR3 in amino acids: CSVVGGESYEQYF. In DNA form, the CDR3 reads TGCAGCGTTGTTGGGGGGGAGTCCTACGAGCAGTACTTC.